This T cell receptor (beta chain) was recovered during a study of blood T cell repertoires in COVID-19. Using immunoSEQ multiplex PCR, the repertoire was profiled, and TCRdb retains in-frame clones only, with some absent. The table shows roughly 230,000 clones, with around nine tenths occurring only once. Details on this clone: In the same sample, other DNA sequences code for this CDR3.

V lost 1 base to trimming and J lost 4 bases, with 5 bases between them. Germline CDR1 and CDR2: LGHDT and YNNKEL (reference sequence). The CDR3 is made up of 12 amino acids. This TCR was recovered from a man aged 25 to 40 with COVID-19, enrolled during active disease. The chain links TRBV3-1 (or the pseudogene TRBV3-2) to TRBJ2-7, with unresolved D. Sequencing was done on a sample of peripheral blood. CDR3 nucleotides: TGTGCCAGCAGCCAAGCAGGATACGAGCAGTACTTC. This gives the protein CASSQAGYEQYF.